The rows below give T cell receptor beta chains drawn from one sample of a study of OX40 agonist ivuxolimab in advanced cancers. Sequenced by immunoSEQ multiplex PCR; TCRdb stores in-frame clones only, minus some. The sample consists of roughly 76,000 clones, just over 90% of them appearing once. The source material was CD4+ or CD8+ T cells sorted from blood, sampled in a trial of the OX40 agonist ivuxolimab. These receptors originate from an adult with an advanced solid tumor such as melanoma, head and neck, liver or kidney cancer. The CDR3 runs from the conserved cysteine through the conserved F or W. A D gene is named only where the DNA matches it firmly. Only part of the rows carry a size: once, few, many, or a class if the clone is expanded.

V	J	size	D	DNA	CDR3
TRBV4-3	TRBJ1-1	once	.	TGCGCCAGCAGCCAAGATACAACGTGGGACACTGAAGCTTTCTTT	CASSQDTTWDTEAFF
TRBV25-1	TRBJ1-1	.	.	TGTGCCAGCAGGGGGGGGTCGGGAGAAGCTTTCTTT	CASRGGSGEAFF
TRBV20-1	TRBJ1-5	few	.	TGCAGTGCTGGAGGGGCTCAGCCCCAGCATTTT	CSAGGAQPQHF
TRBV5-5	TRBJ2-5	.	TRBD2	TGTGCCAGCAGCTTGTCCCCGAGGGTAGCGGGAGACGGACGAGAGACCCAGTACTTC	CASSLSPRVAGDGRETQYF
TRBV9	TRBJ2-7	.	.	TGTGCCAGCAGCGTAGGGACCCTGAGCTCCTACGAGCAGTACTTC	CASSVGTLSSYEQYF
TRBV5-5	TRBJ1-5	.	.	TGTGCCAGCAGCTTGGTGGGGTTAACTTTCCCTCAGTATAATGATCAGCCCCAGCATTTT	CASSLVGLTFPQYNDQPQHF
TRBV10-3	TRBJ2-7	.	.	TGTGCCATCAGTGAGCCAGACAGGACCTACGAGCAGTACTTC	CAISEPDRTYEQYF
TRBV11-2	TRBJ2-7	.	TRBD1	TGTGCCAGCAGCTTATTAGTGACAGGGGCCTCCTACGAGCAGTACTTC	CASSLLVTGASYEQYF
TRBV6-6	TRBJ1-4	.	.	TGTGCCAGCAGCCCGATAGTGGAACGGGGTAATGAAAAACTGTTTTTT	CASSPIVERGNEKLFF
TRBV2	TRBJ2-2	.	.	TGTGCCATGAGGAGGAGGAACACCGGGGAGCTGTTTTTT	CAMRRRNTGELFF
TRBV19	TRBJ1-1	.	.	TGTGCCAGTAGTATAGGGGTGGGCCGGGACACTGAAGCTTTCTTT	CASSIGVGRDTEAFF
TRBV6-5	TRBJ2-7	.	TRBD2	TGTGCCAGCAGCCCCGGGGCGGGGGTAAGGTACGAGCAGTACTTC	CASSPGAGVRYEQYF
TRBV4-2	TRBJ1-2	.	TRBD1	TGTGCCAGCAGCCTCGGGACAGTGGTGTATGGCTACACCTTC	CASSLGTVVYGYTF
TRBV19	TRBJ1-1	.	TRBD1	TGTGCCAGTAGTATGGACAGGGGGTACACTGAAGCTTTCTTT	CASSMDRGYTEAFF
TRBV19	TRBJ2-1	.	TRBD2	TGTGCCAGTAGGCTAGCGGGAAGCTCCTACAATGAGCAGTTCTTC	CASRLAGSSYNEQFF
TRBV4-2	TRBJ2-7	.	TRBD1	TGTGCCAGCAGCCCCGTTGGGACAGGCTCCTACGAGCAGTACTTC	CASSPVGTGSYEQYF